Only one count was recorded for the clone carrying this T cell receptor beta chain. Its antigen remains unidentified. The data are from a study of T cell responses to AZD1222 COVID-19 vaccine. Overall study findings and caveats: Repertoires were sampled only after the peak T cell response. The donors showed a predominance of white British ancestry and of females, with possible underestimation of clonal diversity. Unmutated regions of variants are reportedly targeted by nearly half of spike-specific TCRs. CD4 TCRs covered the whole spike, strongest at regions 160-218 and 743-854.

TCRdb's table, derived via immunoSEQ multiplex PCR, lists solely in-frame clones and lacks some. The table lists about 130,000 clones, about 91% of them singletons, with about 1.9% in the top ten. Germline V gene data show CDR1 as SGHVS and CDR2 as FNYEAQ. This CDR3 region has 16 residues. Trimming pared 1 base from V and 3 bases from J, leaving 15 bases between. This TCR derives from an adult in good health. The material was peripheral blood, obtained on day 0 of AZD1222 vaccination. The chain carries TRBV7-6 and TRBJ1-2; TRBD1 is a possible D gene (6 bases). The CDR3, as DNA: TGTGCCAGCAGCTTAGGCGCGGGGGCGCGGGACTATGGCTACACCTTC. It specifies CASSLGAGARDYGYTF.